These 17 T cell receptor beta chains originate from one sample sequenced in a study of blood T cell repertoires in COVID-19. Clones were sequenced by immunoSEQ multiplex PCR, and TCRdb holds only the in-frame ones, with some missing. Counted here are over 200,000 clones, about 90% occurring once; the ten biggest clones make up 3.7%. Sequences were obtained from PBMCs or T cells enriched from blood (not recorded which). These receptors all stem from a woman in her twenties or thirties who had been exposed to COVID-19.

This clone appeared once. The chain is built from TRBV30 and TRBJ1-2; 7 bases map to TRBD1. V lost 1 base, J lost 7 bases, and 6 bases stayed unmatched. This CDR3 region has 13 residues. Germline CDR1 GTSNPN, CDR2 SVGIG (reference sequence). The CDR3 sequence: CAWSEWSGGGYTF. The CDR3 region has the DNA TGTGCCTGGAGTGAATGGTCAGGGGGTGGCTACACCTTC. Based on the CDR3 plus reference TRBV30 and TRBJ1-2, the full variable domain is SQTIHQWPATLVQPVGSPLSLECTVEGTSNPNLYWYRQAAGRGLQLLFYSVGIGQISSEVPQNLSASRPQDRQFILSSKKLLLSDSGFYLCAWSEWSGGGYTFGSGTRLTVV.

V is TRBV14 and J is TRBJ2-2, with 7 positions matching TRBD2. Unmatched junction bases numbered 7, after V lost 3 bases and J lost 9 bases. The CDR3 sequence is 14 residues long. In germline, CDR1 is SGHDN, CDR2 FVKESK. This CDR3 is CASSHASGARELFF. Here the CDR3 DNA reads TGTGCCAGCAGCCATGCGAGCGGGGCTCGGGAGCTGTTTTTT.

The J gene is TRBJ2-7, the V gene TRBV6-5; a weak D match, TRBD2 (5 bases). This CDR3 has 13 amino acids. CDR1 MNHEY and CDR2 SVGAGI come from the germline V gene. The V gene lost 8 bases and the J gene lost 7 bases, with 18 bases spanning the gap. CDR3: CASSRGQVLEQYF. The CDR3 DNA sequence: TGTGCCAGCTCTAGAGGGCAGGTTCTGGAGCAGTACTTC.

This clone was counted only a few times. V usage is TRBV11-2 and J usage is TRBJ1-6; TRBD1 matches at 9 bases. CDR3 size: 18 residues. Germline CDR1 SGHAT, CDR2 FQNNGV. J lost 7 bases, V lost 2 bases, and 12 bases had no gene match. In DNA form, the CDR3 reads TGTGCCAGCAGCTTATCGGGGGCAAACAGGGGGCGGAATTCACCCCTCCACTTT. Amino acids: CASSLSGANRGRNSPLHF.

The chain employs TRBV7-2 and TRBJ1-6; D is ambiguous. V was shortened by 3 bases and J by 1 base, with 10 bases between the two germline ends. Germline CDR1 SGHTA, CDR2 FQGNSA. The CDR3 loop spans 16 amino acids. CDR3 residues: CASSLAAGSYNSPLHF. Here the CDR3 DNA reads TGTGCCAGCAGCTTGGCAGCGGGATCCTATAATTCACCCCTCCACTTT.

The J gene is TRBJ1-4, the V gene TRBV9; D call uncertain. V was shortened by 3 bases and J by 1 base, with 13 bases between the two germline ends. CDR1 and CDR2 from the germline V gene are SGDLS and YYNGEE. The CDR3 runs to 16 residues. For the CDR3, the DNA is TGTGCCAGCAGCGCAAACCTACGAGGAACTAATGAAAAACTGTTTTTT. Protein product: CASSANLRGTNEKLFF.

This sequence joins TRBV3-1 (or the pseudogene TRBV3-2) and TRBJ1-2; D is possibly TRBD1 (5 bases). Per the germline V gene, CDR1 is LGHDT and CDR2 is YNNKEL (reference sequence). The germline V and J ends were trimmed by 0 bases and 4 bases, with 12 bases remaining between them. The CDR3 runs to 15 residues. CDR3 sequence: CASSQEPDSSYGYTF. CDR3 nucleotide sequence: TGTGCCAGCAGCCAAGAACCAGACAGCTCCTATGGCTACACCTTC.

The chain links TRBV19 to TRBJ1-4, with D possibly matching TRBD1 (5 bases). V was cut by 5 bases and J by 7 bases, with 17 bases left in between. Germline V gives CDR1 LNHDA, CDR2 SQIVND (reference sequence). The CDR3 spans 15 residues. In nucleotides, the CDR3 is TGTGCCAGTAGTGTAAGCAGGACAAGCCTTGAAAAACTGTTTTTT. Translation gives CASSVSRTSLEKLFF. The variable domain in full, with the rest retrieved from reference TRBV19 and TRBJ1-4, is DGGITQSPKYLFRKEGQNVTLSCEQNLNHDAMYWYRQDPGQGLRLIYYSQIVNDFQKGDIAEGYSVSREKKESFPLTVTSAQKNPTAFYLCASSVSRTSLEKLFFGSGTQLSVL.

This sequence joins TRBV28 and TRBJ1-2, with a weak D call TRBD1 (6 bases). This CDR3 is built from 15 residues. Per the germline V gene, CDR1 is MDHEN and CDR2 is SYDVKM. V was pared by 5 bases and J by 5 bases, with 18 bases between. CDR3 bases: TGTGCCAGCAGTGTTTTACTGGACAGAAAGTATGGCTACACCTTC. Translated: CASSVLLDRKYGYTF.

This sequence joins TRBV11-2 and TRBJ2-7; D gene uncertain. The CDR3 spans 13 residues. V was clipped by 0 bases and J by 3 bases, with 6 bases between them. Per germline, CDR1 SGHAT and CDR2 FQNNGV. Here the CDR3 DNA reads TGTGCCAGCAGCTTAGAACAGAGCTACGAGCAGTACTTC. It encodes CASSLEQSYEQYF.

This CDR3 is CASSQVVAGAAGEQFF. The CDR3 region has the DNA TGTGCCAGCAGCCAAGTCGTGGCGGGAGCAGCCGGTGAGCAGTTCTTC. The chain employs TRBV3-1 (or the pseudogene TRBV3-2) and TRBJ2-1; TRBD2 matches 7 bases. The V gene's germline CDR1 is LGHDT and CDR2 YNNKEL (reference sequence). Trimming took 1 base from V and 9 from J; bases not matched to a gene: 12. The CDR3 spans 16 residues.

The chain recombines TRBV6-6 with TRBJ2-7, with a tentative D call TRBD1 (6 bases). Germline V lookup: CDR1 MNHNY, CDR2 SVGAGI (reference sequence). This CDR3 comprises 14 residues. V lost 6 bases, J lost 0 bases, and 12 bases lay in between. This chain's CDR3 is CASSNDRSSYEQYF. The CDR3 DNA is TGTGCCAGCAGCAACGACAGGAGCTCCTACGAGCAGTACTTC.

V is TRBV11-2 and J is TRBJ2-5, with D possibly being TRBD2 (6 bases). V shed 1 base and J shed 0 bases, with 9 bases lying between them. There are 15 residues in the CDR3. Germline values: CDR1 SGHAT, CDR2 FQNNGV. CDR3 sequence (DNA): TGTGCCAGCAGCTTAGTGGCGGGGTACCAAGAGACCCAGTACTTC. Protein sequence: CASSLVAGYQETQYF.

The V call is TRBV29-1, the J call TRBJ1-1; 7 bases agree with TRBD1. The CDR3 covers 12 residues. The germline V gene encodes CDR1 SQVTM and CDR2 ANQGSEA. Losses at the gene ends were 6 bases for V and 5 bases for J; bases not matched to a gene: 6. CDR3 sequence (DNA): TGCAGCGTCGCCCCAGGGGGGACTGAAGCTTTCTTT. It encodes CSVAPGGTEAFF. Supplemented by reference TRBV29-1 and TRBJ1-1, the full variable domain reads SAVISQKPSRDICQRGTSLTIQCQVDSQVTMMFWYRQQPGQSLTLIATANQGSEATYESGFVIDKFPISRPNLTFSTLTVSNMSPEDSSIYLCSVAPGGTEAFFGQGTRLTVV.

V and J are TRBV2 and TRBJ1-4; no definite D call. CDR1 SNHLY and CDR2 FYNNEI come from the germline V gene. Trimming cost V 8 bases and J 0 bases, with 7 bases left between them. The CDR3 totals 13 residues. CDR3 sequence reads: CASGVSTNEKLFF. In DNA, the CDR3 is TGTGCCAGCGGAGTCTCAACTAATGAAAAACTGTTTTTT.

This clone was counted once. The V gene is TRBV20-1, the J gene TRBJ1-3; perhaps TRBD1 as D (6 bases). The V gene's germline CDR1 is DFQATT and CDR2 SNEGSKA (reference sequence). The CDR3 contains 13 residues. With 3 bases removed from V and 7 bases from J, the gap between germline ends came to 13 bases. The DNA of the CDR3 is TGCAGTGCTAGTGGGACACGGCGGAACACCATATATTTT. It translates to CSASGTRRNTIYF.

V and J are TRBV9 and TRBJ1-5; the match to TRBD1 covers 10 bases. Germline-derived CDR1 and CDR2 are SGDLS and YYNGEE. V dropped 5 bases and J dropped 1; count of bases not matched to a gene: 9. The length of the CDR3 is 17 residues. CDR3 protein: CASSSGTGVGSNQPQHF. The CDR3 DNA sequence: TGTGCCAGCAGTAGCGGGACAGGGGTTGGAAGCAATCAGCCCCAGCATTTT.